The 3 T cell receptor beta chains below were found in one sample sequenced in a study of cytomegalovirus exposure and HLA in healthy donors. PCR amplification relied on 60 Vbeta primers (plus 13 Jbeta primers). The data were produced by immunoSEQ multiplex PCR, yet TCRdb's version contains in-frame clones alone and is incomplete. The table includes some 100,000 clones, 81% detected once. Sequenced material: PBMCs. These receptors were obtained from a woman aged 30 to 39 in good health and CMV-seronegative.

The chain combines TRBV19 with TRBJ1-1; the match to TRBD1 covers 7 bases. V was pared by 5 bases and J by 1 base, with 7 bases of the junction left unmatched. The CDR3 length is 15 residues. Looked up from germline, CDR1 is LNHDA and CDR2 is SQIVND (reference sequence). CDR3 sequence reads: CASSAQQGTNTEAFF. CDR3 bases: TGTGCCAGTAGTGCCCAACAGGGGACGAACACTGAAGCTTTCTTT.

Turning to this clone: Different DNA sequences within this sample yield the same CDR3. The chain recombines TRBV6-5 with TRBJ2-7; D remains unclear. The CDR3 is 12 amino acids. Germline V gene lookup returns CDR1 MNHEY and CDR2 SVGAGI. V was clipped by 8 bases and J by 0 bases, with 8 bases between them. The CDR3 loop reads CASRGGSYEQYF. The CDR3 bases are TGTGCCAGCCGAGGTGGCTCCTACGAGCAGTACTTC.

This clone was picked up a small number of times. This chain connects TRBV7-9 to TRBJ1-1; a weak D match, TRBD1 (6 bases). The CDR3 has 12 amino acids. Germline CDR1 reads SEHNR; CDR2 reads FQNEAQ (reference sequence). Trimming shortened V by 5 bases and J by 11 bases, and 15 bases separated the two germline ends. Here the CDR3 DNA reads TGTGCCAGCAGCCGCGATCACAGGGCGGCTTTCTTT. Its protein is CASSRDHRAAFF.